Each of the 3 T cell receptor beta chains below was sequenced from the same sample in a study of shared clonotypes between healthy human individuals. Method: immunoSEQ multiplex PCR; TCRdb's copy keeps in-frame clones and lacks some. The data hold 330,000 or so clones, with over 70% observed a single time. The sample comprised memory CD4+ T cells sorted from blood. Specified subset: CD45RA-negative fraction. These receptors came from a young man in good health.

This clone occurred many times. This rearrangement joins TRBV11-1 to TRBJ2-1; 15 bases are shared with TRBD2. The CDR3 extends over 16 amino acids. CDR1 is SGHAT, CDR2 FQDESV, per germline (reference sequence). Losses at the gene ends were 5 bases for V and 7 bases for J; bases not matched to a gene: 6. The chain's CDR3 is CASSLYGTSGRNEQFF. For the CDR3, the DNA is TGTGCCAGCAGCCTTTATGGGACTAGCGGGAGGAATGAGCAGTTCTTC.

J is TRBJ2-1 and V is TRBV5-1; D is perhaps TRBD2 (6 bases). The V gene lost 3 bases and the J gene lost 7 bases, with 14 bases spanning the gap. This CDR3 contains 14 residues. The V gene's germline CDR1 is SGHRS and CDR2 YFSETQ. DNA for the CDR3: TGCGCCAGCAGCTCCGGGACTCTCGGGAATGAGCAGTTCTTC. This translates into CASSSGTLGNEQFF.

This rearrangement joins TRBV29-1 to TRBJ2-1, with TRBD2 identical over 8 bases. The CDR3 runs 15 residues. The junction had 9 bases not matched to a gene; V was cut back by 3 bases and J by 5 bases. Germline-derived CDR1 and CDR2 are SQVTM and ANQGSEA. The CDR3 DNA reads as TGCAGCGTTGACTCCGCGCTAGCGGGTGACAATGAGCAGTTCTTC. This translates into CSVDSALAGDNEQFF.